This T cell receptor (beta chain) was obtained from a study of early T cells in non-severe SARS-CoV-2 infection. Study at large: Sequencing used unsorted whole-blood bulk RNA, so chains lack pairing.

CDR3 length: 18 amino acids. The study, taken as a whole, reports: Sequences matched to VDJdb favored anti-spike CD8 responses, while private and CD4 specificities were missed.

Points on this clonotype: Its target is unknown.

Unique molecular identifier tags were affixed to discrete cDNA molecules. TCRdb reanalysed the 5' RACE reads using MiXCR and keeps one entry per CDR3 protein. The sample lists approximately 62,000 distinct CDR3 sequences; 9.5% to 15% were seen once. Sequenced input: whole blood. The chain uses TRBV21-1 and TRBJ1-3; whether TRBD1, the table's D call, matches the DNA was not checked. TRBV21-1 is a known pseudogene. The source of this sequence is an adult who was a healthcare worker with PCR-confirmed SARS-CoV-2 infection or an uninfected control (not recorded which). CDR3 amino acids: CASSHPSYRGLLGNTIYF. CDR3 nucleotide sequence: TGTGCCAGCAGCCACCCCTCTTACAGGGGGCTTCTTGGAAACACCATATATTTT.